Sequencing of this T cell receptor (beta chain) was carried out in a study of cytomegalovirus exposure and HLA in healthy donors. Study-level results: Several V segments, TRBV6-2 and TRBV6-3 among them, could not be told apart and were dropped. Researchers catalogued about 160 TCR beta chains as cytomegalovirus-associated. The records held CMV serostatus as the only immune exposure information. In an earlier analysis, about 87% or about 30%: the productive usage of most TCR beta V segments.

V lost 4 bases, J lost 1 base, and 11 bases lay in between. There are 14 residues in the CDR3. Germline CDR1 reads SGHDT; CDR2 reads YYEEEE. This clone was seen a handful of times. What it binds is not known. PCR involved 60 Vbeta and 13 Jbeta primers. Method: immunoSEQ multiplex PCR; TCRdb's copy keeps in-frame clones and lacks some. The sample carries 150,000 to 200,000 clones, roughly 68% recorded once. This sequence originates from a man aged 25 to 45 in good health and CMV-seropositive. Sequencing was performed on PBMCs. The chain uses TRBV5-6 and TRBJ1-1; no reliable D call. Here the CDR3 DNA reads TGTGCCAGCAGCACGACACGGGGGAACACTGAAGCTTTCTTT. This encodes CASSTTRGNTEAFF.